This T cell receptor (beta chain) was sequenced in a study of control samples from healthy donors and cancer patients. This clone occurred once. This CDR3 is built from 15 residues. V lost 3 bases and J 8 bases, leaving 19 bases between the germline ends. CDR1 MDHEN and CDR2 SYDVKM come from the germline V gene. Repertoires were generated with immunoSEQ multiplex PCR, while TCRdb's copy carries only in-frame clones and drops some. The table includes about 120,000 clones, roughly nine tenths detected once. This receptor was taken from a woman between 45 and 60 years old with colorectal cancer. This chain uses TRBV28 with TRBJ1-2; D not resolved. Sequenced sample: PBMCs. The DNA of the CDR3 is TGTGCCAGCAGTTTTTCGCGGGGTTGGGGTGGGGGCTACACCTTC. Its protein is CASSFSRGWGGGYTF.